Shown below are 18 T cell receptor beta chains from a single sample sequenced in a study of control samples from healthy donors and cancer patients. Measured with immunoSEQ multiplex PCR; TCRdb has only the in-frame clones, and not every one. In the table there are roughly 50,000 clones, nearly 96% of which are singletons. Source material: blood. The receptors were sampled from a woman aged 25 to 39 in good health.

The rearrangement uses TRBV28 and TRBJ1-1, with 7 bases identical to TRBD1. The J segment lost 5 bases and the V segment lost 1 base, leaving 7 bases of the junction unmatched. The CDR3 spans 15 residues. Germline V CDR1 and CDR2: MDHEN, SYDVKM. The CDR3 DNA sequence: TGTGCCAGCAGTTTATCGACAGGGCGGGGAACTGAAGCTTTCTTT. Encoded protein: CASSLSTGRGTEAFF.

V gene TRBV6-5 combines with J gene TRBJ2-3; 10 bases fit TRBD2. The J segment lost 4 bases and the V segment lost 8 bases, leaving 9 bases of the junction unmatched. Germline V lookup: CDR1 MNHEY, CDR2 SVGAGI. This CDR3 contains 15 residues. The CDR3 spells CASGLLAGKPDTQYF. Here the CDR3 DNA reads TGTGCCAGCGGCCTACTAGCGGGAAAACCAGATACGCAGTATTTT.

The V call is TRBV7-9, the J call TRBJ1-1, with a tentative D call TRBD1 (6 bases). The V end lost 5 bases, the J end lost 3 bases, and 7 bases lay between the germline ends. The CDR3 contains 12 residues. Germline-derived CDR1 and CDR2 are SEHNR and FQNEAQ (reference sequence). The CDR3 DNA reads TGTGCCAGCAGCAAGGGGGACACTGAAGCTTTCTTT. It is translated as CASSKGDTEAFF. The full variable domain, completed using reference TRBV7-9 and TRBJ1-1, is DTGVSQNPRHKITKRGQNVTFRCDPISEHNRLYWYRQTLGQGPEFLTYFQNEAQLEKSRLLSDRFSAERPKGSFSTLEIQRTEQGDSAMYLCASSKGDTEAFFGQGTRLTVV.

The chain couples TRBV5-1 to TRBJ2-5; a possible D gene is TRBD2 (5 bases). Germline V lookup: CDR1 SGHRS, CDR2 YFSETQ. The CDR3 has 14 residues. Trimming removed 4 bases from V and 4 bases from J, with 14 bases in between. The DNA of the CDR3 is TGCGCCAGCAGCCGGGAAGGGCTGGGAGAGACCCAGTACTTC. Amino acid sequence: CASSREGLGETQYF.

V is TRBV12-3 or TRBV12-4 and J is TRBJ2-7; D remains unclear. The V end lost 5 bases, the J end lost 1 base, and 6 bases lay between the germline ends. The CDR3 consists of 12 residues. CDR3 coding DNA: TGTGCCAGCAGTGGGGATTCCTACGAGCAGTACTTC. Its protein product is CASSGDSYEQYF.

The rearrangement uses TRBV19 and TRBJ1-4, with D possibly TRBD1 on 6 matching bases. Germline values: CDR1 LNHDA, CDR2 SQIVND (reference sequence). The CDR3 length is 15 residues. Trimming removed 4 bases at V and 3 bases at J, with 12 bases between. The CDR3 DNA reads as TGTGCCAGTAGTACCCCGGGACAACCTAATGAAAAACTGTTTTTT. Its protein is CASSTPGQPNEKLFF.

The rearrangement joins TRBV3-1 (or the pseudogene TRBV3-2) to TRBJ2-7; TRBD2 might be the D (6 bases). This CDR3 is built from 14 residues. Trimming removed 1 base at V and 6 bases at J, with 13 bases between. The germline V gene has CDR1 LGHDT and CDR2 YNNKEL (reference sequence). CDR3 loop: CASSQGTSTSEQYF. The DNA of the CDR3 is TGTGCCAGCAGCCAAGGAACTAGCACCTCCGAGCAGTACTTC.

The chain carries TRBV5-4 and TRBJ2-5, with D hard to call. Germline V gene lookup returns CDR1 SGHNT and CDR2 YYREEE (reference sequence). V lost 0 bases to trimming and J lost 4 bases, with 7 bases between them. The CDR3 runs to 13 residues. The CDR3 is CASSLGEGETQYF. The CDR3 nucleotides read TGTGCCAGCAGCTTGGGGGAAGGAGAGACCCAGTACTTC.

The gene calls are TRBV7-8 and TRBJ1-5, with a weak D call TRBD1 (6 bases). Germline CDR1 reads SGHVS; CDR2 reads FQNEAQ. This CDR3 is built from 14 residues. Trimming pared 5 bases from V and 9 bases from J, leaving 17 bases between. The CDR3, as DNA: TGTGCCAGCAGCCAGGGGCAGGCAATGAGGCCCCAGCATTTT. The encoded protein is CASSQGQAMRPQHF.

The chain has TRBV6-4 and TRBJ1-6; possible D gene TRBD1, 6 bases. The CDR3 sequence is 14 residues long. Germline-derived CDR1 and CDR2 are MRHNA and SNTAGT. Trimming cost V 4 bases and J 6 bases, with 10 bases left between them. The CDR3 spells CASSAGQTNSPLHF. CDR3 DNA sequence: TGTGCCAGCAGTGCCGGACAGACTAATTCACCCCTCCACTTT.

The chain uses TRBV28 and TRBJ1-3, with a possible D match to TRBD1 (6 bases). V was cut by 6 bases and J by 2 bases, with 17 bases left in between. Germline CDR1 reads MDHEN; CDR2 reads SYDVKM. The CDR3 has 16 residues. CDR3 sequence: CASSRTDSPPGNTIYF. Here the CDR3 DNA reads TGTGCCAGCAGCCGGACGGACAGCCCCCCTGGAAACACCATATATTTT.

The chain couples TRBV5-4 to TRBJ1-2; D not certain. Germline V gives CDR1 SGHNT, CDR2 YYREEE (reference sequence). Trimming stripped 3 bases from V and 7 bases from J, with 13 bases between. This CDR3 contains 13 residues. The CDR3: CASSSERIGGYTF. DNA for the CDR3: TGTGCCAGCAGCTCGGAGAGGATAGGTGGCTACACCTTC.

The chain employs TRBV13 and TRBJ1-6; D remains ambiguous. V dropped 1 base and J dropped 5 bases, with 9 bases sitting between them. In germline, CDR1 is PRHDT, CDR2 FYEKMQ (reference sequence). The CDR3 spans 15 residues. The CDR3 sequence: CASSLAGRNNSPLHF. The DNA for the CDR3 is TGTGCCAGCAGCTTAGCGGGAAGGAATAATTCACCCCTCCACTTT.

This clone was detected a few times. This rearrangement joins TRBV5-1 to TRBJ1-2; D is unclear. This CDR3 has 13 amino acids. V was shortened by 0 bases and J by 3 bases, with 6 bases between the two germline ends. The V gene's germline CDR1 is SGHRS and CDR2 YFSETQ. The CDR3: CASSLAGDYGYTF. Written as DNA, the CDR3 is TGCGCCAGCAGCTTGGCCGGAGACTATGGCTACACCTTC.

The rearrangement joins TRBV2 to TRBJ1-4; no clear D gene. Germline loops: CDR1 SNHLY, CDR2 FYNNEI. This CDR3 comprises 15 residues. V was shortened by 6 bases and J by 2 bases, with 13 bases between the two germline ends. The CDR3 spells CASRALKETNEKLFF. In DNA, the CDR3 is TGTGCCAGCAGAGCACTAAAGGAGACTAATGAAAAACTGTTTTTT. Filled out from reference TRBV2 and TRBJ1-4, the complete variable domain reads EPEVTQTPSHQVTQMGQEVILRCVPISNHLYFYWYRQILGQKVEFLVSFYNNEISEKSEIFDDQFSVERPDGSNFTLKIRSTKLEDSAMYFCASRALKETNEKLFFGSGTQLSVL.

The chain carries TRBV4-1 and TRBJ2-3, with D maybe TRBD2 (7 bases). Germline CDR1 reads MGHRA; CDR2 reads YSYEKL. This CDR3 is built from 17 residues. Trimming took off 1 base at V and 1 base at J, with 15 bases between the two ends. The CDR3 loop is CASSQGGGYQRTDTQYF. The DNA for the CDR3 is TGCGCCAGCAGCCAAGGGGGGGGCTACCAGCGCACAGATACGCAGTATTTT.

The chain recombines TRBV9 with TRBJ2-5; D is perhaps TRBD2 (6 bases). The V gene's germline CDR1 is SGDLS and CDR2 YYNGEE. The CDR3 spans 13 residues. The germline V and J ends were trimmed by 0 bases and 7 bases, with 10 bases remaining between them. The CDR3 DNA reads TGTGCCAGCAGCGTAGTAGAGGGAGGGACCCAGTACTTC. Its protein is CASSVVEGGTQYF. The full variable domain, with the rest looked up from reference TRBV9 and TRBJ2-5, is DSGVTQTPKHLITATGQRVTLRCSPRSGDLSVYWYQQSLDQGLQFLIQYYNGEERAKGNILERFSAQQFPDLHSELNLSSLELGDSALYFCASSVVEGGTQYFGPGTRLLVL.

In its sample, this clone was seen once. The V gene is TRBV4-1, the J gene TRBJ2-5; tentative D call: TRBD2 (5 bases). The germline V gene has CDR1 MGHRA and CDR2 YSYEKL. V dropped 1 base and J dropped 5 bases, with 11 bases sitting between them. The CDR3 totals 14 residues. CDR3 DNA sequence: TGCGCCAGCAGCCAAGTGGGTAGCGTGGAGACCCAGTACTTC. Translated, it gives CASSQVGSVETQYF.